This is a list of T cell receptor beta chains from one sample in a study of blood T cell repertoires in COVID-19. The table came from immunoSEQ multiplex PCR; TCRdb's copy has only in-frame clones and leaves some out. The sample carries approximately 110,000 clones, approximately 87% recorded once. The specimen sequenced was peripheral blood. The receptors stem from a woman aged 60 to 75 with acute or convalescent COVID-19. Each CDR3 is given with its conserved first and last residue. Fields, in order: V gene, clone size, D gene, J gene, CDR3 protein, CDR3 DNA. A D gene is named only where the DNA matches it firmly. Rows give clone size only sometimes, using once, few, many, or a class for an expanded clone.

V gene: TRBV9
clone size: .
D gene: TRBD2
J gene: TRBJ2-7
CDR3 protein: CASSVDPSGSSYEQYF
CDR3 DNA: TGTGCCAGCAGCGTAGATCCTAGCGGAAGCTCCTACGAGCAGTACTTC

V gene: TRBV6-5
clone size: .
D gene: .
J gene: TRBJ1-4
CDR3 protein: CASRPQGGGEKLFF
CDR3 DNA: TGTGCCAGCAGACCACAGGGTGGCGGTGAAAAACTGTTTTTT

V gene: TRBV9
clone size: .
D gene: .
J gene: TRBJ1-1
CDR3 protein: CASSVSPGGRALEAFF
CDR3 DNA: TGTGCCAGCAGCGTATCCCCTGGAGGGCGCGCCCTCGAAGCTTTCTTT

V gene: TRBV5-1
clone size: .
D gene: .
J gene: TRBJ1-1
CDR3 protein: CASSLAAGDDTEAFF
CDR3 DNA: TGCGCCAGCAGCTTGGCCGCAGGGGATGACACTGAAGCTTTCTTT

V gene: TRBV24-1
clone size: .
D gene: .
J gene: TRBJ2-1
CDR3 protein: CATSDWPRVNEQFF
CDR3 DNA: TGTGCCACCAGTGATTGGCCCAGGGTGAATGAGCAGTTCTTC

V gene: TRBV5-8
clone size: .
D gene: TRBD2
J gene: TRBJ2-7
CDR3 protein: CASSRGLAGGSYEQYF
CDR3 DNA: TGTGCCAGCAGCCGGGGGCTAGCGGGAGGCTCCTACGAGCAGTACTTC

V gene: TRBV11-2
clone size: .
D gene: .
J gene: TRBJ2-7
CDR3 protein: CASSLFGLLPYEQYF
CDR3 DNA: TGTGCCAGCAGCTTATTTGGGCTATTGCCCTACGAGCAGTACTTC

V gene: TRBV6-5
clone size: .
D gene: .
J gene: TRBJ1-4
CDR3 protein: CASRSGLTNEKLFF
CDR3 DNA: TGTGCCAGCAGGTCCGGACTAACTAATGAAAAACTGTTTTTT

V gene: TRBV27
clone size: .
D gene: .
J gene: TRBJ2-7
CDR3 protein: CASTLTGYSSHEQYF
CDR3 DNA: TGTGCCAGCACTTTAACAGGGTATTCATCCCACGAGCAGTACTTC

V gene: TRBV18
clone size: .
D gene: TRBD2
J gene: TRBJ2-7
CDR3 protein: CASSAGGTYEQYF
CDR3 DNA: TGTGCCAGCTCTGCGGGAGGGACCTACGAGCAGTACTTC

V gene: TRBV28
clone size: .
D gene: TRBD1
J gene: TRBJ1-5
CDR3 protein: CASTFTRPGQVPLGNQPQHF
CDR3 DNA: TGTGCCAGCACCTTCACTCGACCGGGACAGGTCCCATTAGGCAATCAGCCCCAGCATTTT

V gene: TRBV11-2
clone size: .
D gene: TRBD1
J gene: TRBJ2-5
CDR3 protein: CASSHGGTGQQETQYF
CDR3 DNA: TGTGCCAGCAGCCACGGTGGCACGGGACAGCAAGAGACCCAGTACTTC

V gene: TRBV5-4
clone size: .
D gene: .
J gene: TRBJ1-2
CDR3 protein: CASSAGAASGYTF
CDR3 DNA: TGTGCCAGCAGCGCAGGGGCAGCAAGCGGCTACACCTTC

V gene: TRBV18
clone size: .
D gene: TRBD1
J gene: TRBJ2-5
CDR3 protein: CASSPLQGWEETQYF
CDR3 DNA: TGTGCCAGCTCACCGCTACAGGGGTGGGAAGAGACCCAGTACTTC

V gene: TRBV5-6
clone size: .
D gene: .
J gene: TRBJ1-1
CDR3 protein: CASSWEGRTEAFF
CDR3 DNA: TGTGCCAGCAGCTGGGAAGGGAGGACTGAAGCTTTCTTT

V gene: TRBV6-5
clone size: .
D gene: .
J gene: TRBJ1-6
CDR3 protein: CATLRDTNNSPLHF
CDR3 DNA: TGTGCCACCCTAAGGGACACCAATAATTCACCCCTCCACTTT

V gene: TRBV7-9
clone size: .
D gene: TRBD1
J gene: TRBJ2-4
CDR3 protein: CASSLEGALPYF
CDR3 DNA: TGTGCCAGCAGCTTAGAGGGGGCCCTCCCGTACTTC

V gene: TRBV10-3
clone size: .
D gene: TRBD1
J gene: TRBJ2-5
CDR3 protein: CAIRGQGQETQYF
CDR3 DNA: TGTGCCATCCGCGGACAGGGACAAGAGACCCAGTACTTC

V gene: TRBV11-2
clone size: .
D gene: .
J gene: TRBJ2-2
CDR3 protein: CASSIQAAGELFF
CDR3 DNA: TGTGCCAGCAGCATACAGGCTGCCGGGGAGCTGTTTTTT

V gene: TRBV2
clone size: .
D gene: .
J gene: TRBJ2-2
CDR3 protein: CASSESTRTGELFF
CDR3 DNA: TGTGCCAGCAGTGAATCTACGAGGACCGGGGAGCTGTTTTTT

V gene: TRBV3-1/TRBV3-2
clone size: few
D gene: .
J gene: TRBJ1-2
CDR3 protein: CASSRTDYGYTF
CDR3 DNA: TGTGCCAGCAGCCGCACTGACTATGGCTACACCTTC

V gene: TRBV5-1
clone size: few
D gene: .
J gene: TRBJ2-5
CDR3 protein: CASSFSGVQETQYF
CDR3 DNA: TGCGCCAGCAGCTTTAGCGGAGTACAAGAGACCCAGTACTTC

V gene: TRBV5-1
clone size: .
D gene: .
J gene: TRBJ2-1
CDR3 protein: CASSLTTAYNEQFF
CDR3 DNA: TGCGCCAGCAGCTTGACGACAGCGTACAATGAGCAGTTCTTC

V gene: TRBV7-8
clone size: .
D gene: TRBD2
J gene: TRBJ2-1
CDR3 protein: CASSLVPSGRYPFF
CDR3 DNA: TGTGCCAGCAGCTTAGTCCCTAGCGGGAGGTATCCGTTCTTC

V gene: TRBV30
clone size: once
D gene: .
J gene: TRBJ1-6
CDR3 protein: CAWTGEQGVHSPLHF
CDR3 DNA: TGTGCCTGGACAGGGGAACAGGGAGTTCATTCACCCCTCCACTTT

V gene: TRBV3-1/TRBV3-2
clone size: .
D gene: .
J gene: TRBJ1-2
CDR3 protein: CASSRGFYGYTF
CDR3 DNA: TGTGCCAGCAGCCGTGGCTTCTATGGCTACACCTTC

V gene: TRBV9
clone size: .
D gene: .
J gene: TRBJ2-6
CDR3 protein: CASSVGSSGANVLTF
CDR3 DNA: TGTGCCAGCAGCGTAGGTAGCTCTGGGGCCAACGTCCTGACTTTC

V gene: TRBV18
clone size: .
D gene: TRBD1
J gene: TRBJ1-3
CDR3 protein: CASSGQGGNTIYF
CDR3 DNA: TGTGCCAGCTCCGGACAGGGAGGAAACACCATATATTTT

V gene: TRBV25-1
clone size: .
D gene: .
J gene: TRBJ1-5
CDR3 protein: CASSGKGEGQPQHF
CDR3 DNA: TGTGCCAGCAGTGGTAAAGGGGAGGGTCAGCCCCAGCATTTT

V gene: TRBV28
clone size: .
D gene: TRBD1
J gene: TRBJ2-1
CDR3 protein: CASSTGGNYNEQFF
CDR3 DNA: TGTGCCAGCAGTACAGGGGGCAACTACAATGAGCAGTTCTTC

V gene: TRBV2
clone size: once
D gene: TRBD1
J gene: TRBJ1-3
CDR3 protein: CASSGQGAGNTIYF
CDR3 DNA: TGTGCCAGCAGTGGACAGGGGGCGGGAAACACCATATATTTT

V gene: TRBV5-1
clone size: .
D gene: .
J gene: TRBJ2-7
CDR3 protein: CASSAAASYEQYF
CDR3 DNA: TGCGCCAGCAGCGCAGCGGCGTCCTACGAGCAGTACTTC

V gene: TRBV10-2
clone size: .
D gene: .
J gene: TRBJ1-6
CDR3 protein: CASRADTYSPLHF
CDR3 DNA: TGCGCCAGCAGAGCAGACACATATTCACCCCTCCACTTT

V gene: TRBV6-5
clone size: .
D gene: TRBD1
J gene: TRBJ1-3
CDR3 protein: CASRPRQGAGNTIYF
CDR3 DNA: TGTGCCAGCAGGCCCCGACAGGGGGCGGGAAACACCATATATTTT

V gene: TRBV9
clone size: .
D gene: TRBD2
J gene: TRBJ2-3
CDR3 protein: CASSVGVAGGDTQYF
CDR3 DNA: TGTGCCAGCAGCGTAGGGGTAGCGGGAGGGGATACGCAGTATTTT

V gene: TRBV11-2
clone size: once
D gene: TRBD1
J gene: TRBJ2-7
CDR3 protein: CASSSTQGALSEQYF
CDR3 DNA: TGTGCCAGCAGCTCAACGCAGGGGGCGCTTAGCGAGCAGTACTTC

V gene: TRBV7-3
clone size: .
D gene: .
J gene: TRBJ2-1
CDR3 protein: CASSFASPTLGEQFF
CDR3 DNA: TGTGCCAGCAGCTTTGCTAGCCCGACGTTAGGTGAGCAGTTCTTC

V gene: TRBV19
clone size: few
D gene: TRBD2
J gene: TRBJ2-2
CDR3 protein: CASSLSGGAGGELFF
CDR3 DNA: TGTGCCAGTAGTCTATCCGGGGGGGCCGGCGGGGAGCTGTTTTTT

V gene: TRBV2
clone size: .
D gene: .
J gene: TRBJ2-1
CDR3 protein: CASSDRRVGSNEQFF
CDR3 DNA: TGTGCCAGCAGTGACAGACGAGTCGGGAGTAATGAGCAGTTCTTC

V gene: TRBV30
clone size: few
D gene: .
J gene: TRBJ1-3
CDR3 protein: CASSTARGAGNTIYF
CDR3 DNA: TGTGCCTCCTCAACCGCCAGGGGCGCGGGAAACACCATATATTTT

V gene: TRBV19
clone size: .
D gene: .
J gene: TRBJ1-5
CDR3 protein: CASSATTGPYQPQHF
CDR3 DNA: TGTGCCAGTAGTGCGACGACAGGACCGTATCAGCCCCAGCATTTT

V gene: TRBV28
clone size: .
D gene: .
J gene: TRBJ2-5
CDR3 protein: CASGSSWETQYF
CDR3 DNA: TGTGCCAGCGGGAGCTCTTGGGAGACCCAGTACTTC

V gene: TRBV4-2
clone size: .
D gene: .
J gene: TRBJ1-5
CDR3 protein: CASSHVSVSNQPQHF
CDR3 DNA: TGTGCCAGCAGCCACGTGTCAGTTAGCAATCAGCCCCAGCATTTT

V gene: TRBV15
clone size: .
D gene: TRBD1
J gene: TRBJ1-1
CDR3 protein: CATSKTGGLGTEAFF
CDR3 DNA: TGTGCCACCAGCAAGACAGGGGGCCTGGGCACTGAAGCTTTCTTT

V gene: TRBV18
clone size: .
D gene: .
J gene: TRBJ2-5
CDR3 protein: CASSRNGGTETQYF
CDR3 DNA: TGTGCCAGCTCACGAAACGGGGGTACGGAGACCCAGTACTTC

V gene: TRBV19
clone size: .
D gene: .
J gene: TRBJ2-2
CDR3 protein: CASSITGDRTGELFF
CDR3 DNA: TGTGCCAGTAGTATTACGGGGGACCGAACCGGGGAGCTGTTTTTT

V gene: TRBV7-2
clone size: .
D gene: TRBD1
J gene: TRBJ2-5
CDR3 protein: CASSSGQKETQYF
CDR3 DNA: TGTGCCAGCAGCTCGGGACAGAAAGAGACCCAGTACTTC

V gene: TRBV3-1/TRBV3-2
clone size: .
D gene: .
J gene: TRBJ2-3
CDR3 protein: CASSQRAGREDTQYF
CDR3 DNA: TGTGCCAGCAGCCAAAGGGCGGGACGCGAAGATACGCAGTATTTT

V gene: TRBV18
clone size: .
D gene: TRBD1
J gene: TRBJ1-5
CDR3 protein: CASSPGTAQPQHF
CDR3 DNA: TGTGCCAGCTCACCCGGGACAGCTCAGCCCCAGCATTTT